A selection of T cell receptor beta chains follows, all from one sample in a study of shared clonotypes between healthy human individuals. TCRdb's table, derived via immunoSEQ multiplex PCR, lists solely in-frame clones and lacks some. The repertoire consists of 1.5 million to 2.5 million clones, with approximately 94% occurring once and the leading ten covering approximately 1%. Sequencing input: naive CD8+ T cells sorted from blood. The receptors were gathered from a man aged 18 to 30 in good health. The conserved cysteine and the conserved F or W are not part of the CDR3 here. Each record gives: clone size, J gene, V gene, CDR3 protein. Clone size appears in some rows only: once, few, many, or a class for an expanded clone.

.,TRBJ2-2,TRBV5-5,ASSLGRENTGELF
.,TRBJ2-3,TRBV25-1,ASSELKGILGTDTQY
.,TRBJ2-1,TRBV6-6,ASRGTAENEQF
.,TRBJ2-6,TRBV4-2,ASSQEVTGSYVWSGANVLT
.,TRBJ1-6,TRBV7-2,ASSSDSTYNSPLH
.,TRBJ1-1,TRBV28,ASSLFEVDEAF
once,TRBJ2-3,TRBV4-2,ASSQDGTSGVSTDTQY
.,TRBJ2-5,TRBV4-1,ASSQDSYPNRGTQETQY
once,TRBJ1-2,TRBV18,ASSPTKGQGPYGYT
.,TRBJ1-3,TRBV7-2,ASSLSAPGTNTIY
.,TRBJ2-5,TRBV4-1,ASSDRQGQETQY
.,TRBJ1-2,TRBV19,ASSIGTGLYGYT
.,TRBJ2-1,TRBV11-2,ASSLASSYNEQF
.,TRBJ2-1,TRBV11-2,ASSSPLVDEQF
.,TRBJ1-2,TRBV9,ASSATTGGYGYT
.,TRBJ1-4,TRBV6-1,ASSEFARDRDEKLF
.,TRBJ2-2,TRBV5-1,ASSLAEANTGELF
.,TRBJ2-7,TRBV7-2,ASSFPGLAGVWEQY
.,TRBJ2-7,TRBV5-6,ASSLEGTGESYEQY
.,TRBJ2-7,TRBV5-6,ASSLMGAGSYEQY
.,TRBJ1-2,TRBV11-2,ASSRPGTVPYGYT
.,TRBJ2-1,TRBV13,ASSLGTSGASGNEQF
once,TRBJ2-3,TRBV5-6,ASSRDSSDTQY
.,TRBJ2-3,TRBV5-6,ASSLSVGGSDTQY
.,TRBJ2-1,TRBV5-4,ASSFQTSPEQF
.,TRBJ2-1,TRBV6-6,ASNDDSLGQF
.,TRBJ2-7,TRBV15,ASGPGAFYEQY
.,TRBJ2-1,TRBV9,ASSVEGQYNEQF
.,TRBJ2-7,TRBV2,ASSVGGGAYEQY
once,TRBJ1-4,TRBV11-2,ASSLDFERAGPTNEKLF
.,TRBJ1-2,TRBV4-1,ASSQEGRAGGVGGYT
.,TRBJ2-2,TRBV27,ASSLLASLTGELF
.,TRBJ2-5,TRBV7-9,ASSSSLRDSRRETQY
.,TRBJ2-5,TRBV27,ASSTLGGGQETQY
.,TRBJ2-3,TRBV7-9,ASSSPGLATDTQY
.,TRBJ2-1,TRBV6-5,ASSYSPGNNEQF
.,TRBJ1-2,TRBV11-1,ASSAGQNYGYT
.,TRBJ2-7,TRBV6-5,ASSSAGPSYEQY
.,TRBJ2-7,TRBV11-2,ASSVDPSGEQY
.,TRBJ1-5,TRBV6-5,ASSYGAPESRQPQH
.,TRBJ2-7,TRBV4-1,ASSRGQTYEQY
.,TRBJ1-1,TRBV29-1,SVAAQTNTEAF
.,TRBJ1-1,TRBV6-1,ASSELRTGGTEAF
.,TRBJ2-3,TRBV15,ATSTGTSGSY
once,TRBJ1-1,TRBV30,AWSIGPMNTEAF